This is a list of T cell receptor beta chains from one sample in a study of blood T cell repertoires in COVID-19. TCRdb's table, derived via immunoSEQ multiplex PCR, lists solely in-frame clones and lacks some. This sample yields about 170,000 clones, of which roughly 90% are seen a single time; approximately 0.48% belongs to the top ten. The sequenced sample was peripheral blood. The source is a man aged 50-60 years with acute or convalescent COVID-19. The CDR3 runs from the conserved cysteine through the conserved F or W. A D gene is named only where the DNA matches it firmly. Expanded clones are given a class, and other clones once, few, many or no size at all.

d_gene,abundance,len,j_gene,v_gene,CDR3nt,CDR3aa
TRBD1,.,14,TRBJ1-2,TRBV6-5,TGTGCCAGCAGTTACCGGACAGGGACGGGCGGCTACACCTTC,CASSYRTGTGGYTF
TRBD2,.,16,TRBJ2-2,TRBV4-2,TGTGCCAGCAGCCAAGATGGCGGGGGTGGCACCGGGGAGCTGTTTTTT,CASSQDGGGGTGELFF
TRBD1,.,16,TRBJ1-1,TRBV4-2,TGTGCCAGCAGCCGCGGGACAGGGGGAATGAACACTGAAGCTTTCTTT,CASSRGTGGMNTEAFF
.,.,21,TRBJ1-5,TRBV27,TGTGCCAGCAGTTTAAGGGCCTGGACTTACATAAGTGGGGATAGCAATCAGCCCCAGCATTTT,CASSLRAWTYISGDSNQPQHF
TRBD1,.,14,TRBJ1-2,TRBV15,TGTGCCACCAGCAGGGGACAGGGATCGGGGGGCTACACCTTC,CATSRGQGSGGYTF
TRBD1,.,16,TRBJ1-1,TRBV5-1,TGCGCCAGCAGCTTGGCCCCGGGACAGGGGAACACTGAAGCTTTCTTT,CASSLAPGQGNTEAFF
TRBD2,.,16,TRBJ2-5,TRBV9,TGTGCCAGCAGCCCCGGGACTAGCGGGAGCGGAGAGACCCAGTACTTC,CASSPGTSGSGETQYF
.,.,14,TRBJ1-2,TRBV24-1,TGTGCCACCAGTCGTCAGGAACTTAACTATGGCTACACCTTC,CATSRQELNYGYTF
TRBD1,.,15,TRBJ1-2,TRBV16,TGTGCCAGCAGCCTCCAGACAGGGGCGAACTATGGCTACACCTTC,CASSLQTGANYGYTF
TRBD1,.,15,TRBJ2-1,TRBV29-1,TGCAGCGTTGGAATGCTGGACAGGGCGTACAATGAGCAGTTCTTC,CSVGMLDRAYNEQFF
TRBD1,.,14,TRBJ2-5,TRBV3-1/TRBV3-2,TGTGCCAGCAGCCGAGGGGGACAGAGGGAGACCCAGTACTTC,CASSRGGQRETQYF
TRBD1,.,13,TRBJ2-1,TRBV30,TGTGCCTGGGGAAAAGGGGGCATGGATGAGCAGTTCTTC,CAWGKGGMDEQFF
.,.,14,TRBJ1-2,TRBV9,TGTGCCAGCAGCGAAGGACAGACTAACTATGGCTACACCTTC,CASSEGQTNYGYTF
.,.,12,TRBJ2-1,TRBV7-3,TGTGCCAGCAGCTTAACTTACGGTGAGCAGTTCTTC,CASSLTYGEQFF
.,.,14,TRBJ1-1,TRBV7-2,TGTGCCAGCAGCTTAGGGGCGCGGAACACTGAAGCTTTCTTT,CASSLGARNTEAFF
TRBD1,once,16,TRBJ1-1,TRBV14,TGTGCCAGCAGCCAACCGGGACAGGGGAGGGAAACTGAAGCTTTCTTT,CASSQPGQGRETEAFF